This TCR beta chain originates from a study of T cells in Graves' hyperthyroidism and ophthalmopathy. Across the whole study: At initial diagnosis, before any treatment had begun, peripheral blood was obtained.

TCR beta CDR3 regions were amplified from RNA. The HTBI primer set drove a first-round RT-PCR of the TCR CDR3. TCRdb re-derived calls from the multiplex PCR reads in MiXCR, one entry per CDR3 protein. Of more than 550,000 distinct CDR3 sequences listed, roughly 20% are singletons. This clonotype was seen a few times. This CDR3 spans 18 amino acids. Germline V CDR1 and CDR2: SNHLY, FYNNEI. Losses at the gene ends were 6 bases for V and 2 bases for J; bases not matched to a gene: 8. The source is a woman between 50 and 59 years old with Graves' hyperthyroidism that later progressed to Graves' ophthalmopathy. The sequencing input was blood. The genes are TRBV2 and TRBJ2-2, with TRBD2 matching 14 bases. In DNA form, the CDR3 reads TGTGCCAGCAGAGGATTGACTAGCGGGGGGGCCAACACCGGGGAGCTGTTTTTT. Protein product: CASRGLTSGGANTGELFF.